This TCR beta chain was recovered during a study of T cell repertoires in cytomegalovirus infection. Study-wide context: In the study, CMV epitopes included recently identified HLA-C-restricted and well-studied HLA-B-restricted ones. Study-wide points: CMV-specific HLA-C-restricted TCR beta clonotypes dominated the ex vivo response. Identification of carriers of CMV plus the relevant HLA was achieved through cumulative public TCR beta family frequency.

With regard to this clonotype: The antigen is unknown.

Each CDR3 protein is one row after TCRdb ran MiXCR on the reads. The data show around 710,000 distinct CDR3 sequences, 29% seen once. The CDR3 consists of 10 residues. V lost 9 bases and J 6 bases, leaving 8 bases between the germline ends. Germline-derived CDR1 and CDR2 are MNHNY and SVGAGI (reference sequence). Sequencing was performed on cultured CD8+ T cells from PBMCs, taken from culture after CMV antigen stimulation. This clonotype was obtained from a human donor in good health (CMV status not recorded). Some clones in this sample may be carry-over from other donors' samples. The chain carries TRBV6-6 and TRBJ1-2; no firm D call. CDR3: CASYGDGYTF. The CDR3 DNA is TGTGCCAGTTATGGGGATGGCTACACCTTC.